These 2 T cell receptor beta chains share one sample of origin, sequenced in a study of blood T cells in healthy people across ages. Combining a sample-barcoded 5' primer with a J-beta primer mix, a second PCR ran for roughly 7 to 12 cycles. One entry per CDR3 protein, called by TCRdb with MiXCR from the 5' RACE reads. The repertoire includes about 810,000 distinct CDR3 sequences, roughly 35% of them detected once, and over 10% sits in the top ten. The sample taken for sequencing was blood. These receptors originate from a man between 18 and 29 years old in good health.

Only a few counts were recorded for this clonotype. This rearrangement joins TRBV12-3 or TRBV12-4 to TRBJ1-6, with no clear D. The length of the CDR3 is 16 residues. The V and J ends lost 4 bases and 2 bases respectively, with 12 bases between them. In DNA form, the CDR3 reads TGTGCCAGCAGTTCCGCCGTAGCCGCCTATAATTCACCCCTCCACTTT. This sequence encodes CASSSAVAAYNSPLHF.

This clonotype was seen ten or more times. The J gene is TRBJ2-7, the V gene TRBV7-2; D unclear. CDR1 and CDR2 from the germline V gene are SGHTA and FQGNSA. This CDR3 has 13 amino acids. V was cut by 3 bases and J by 1 base, with 7 bases left in between. CDR3 protein: CASSFGVSYEQYF. CDR3 DNA: TGTGCCAGCAGCTTCGGCGTATCCTACGAGCAGTACTTC.